One sample yielded the 22 T cell receptor beta chains listed below, sequenced in a study of tumor and adjacent non-tumor tissue in lung cancer. No cell sorting was done before RNA was extracted from the tissue. The normal lung tissue was taken more than 3 cm from the tumor edge. The library came from three nested PCR rounds adapted from ARM-PCR protocols. TCRdb re-called the multiplex PCR reads with MiXCR, one entry per CDR3 protein. The data hold about 110,000 distinct CDR3 sequences, with about 61% observed a single time. The specimen sequenced was distant non-tumor lung tissue. The receptors shown here come from a man in his fifties or sixties with non-small cell lung cancer.

Worth noting for this clonotype: The CDR3 carries no conserved terminal phenylalanine or tryptophan, so it likely arises from a read error. The chain couples TRBV28 to TRBJ1-2; no firm D call. CDR1 and CDR2 from the germline V gene are MDHEN and SYDVKM. This CDR3 region has 12 residues. The DNA for the CDR3 is TGTGCAACAACAAGCCGAAGTCTAGGCTACACCCTC. Its translation: CATTSRSLGYTL.

The CDR3 DNA reads TGTGCCAGCAGTTTATCGGGGCAGGGGAGCGAGCAGTTCTTC. Amino acid sequence: CASSLSGQGSEQFF. The chain combines TRBV28 with TRBJ2-1; D is possibly TRBD1 (6 bases). This CDR3 is built from 14 residues. V was pared by 1 base and J by 10 bases, with 14 bases between. Germline CDR1 reads MDHEN; CDR2 reads SYDVKM. Filled out from reference TRBV28 and TRBJ2-1, the complete variable domain reads DVKVTQSSRYLVKRTGEKVFLECVQDMDHENMFWYRQDPGLGLRLIYFSYDVKMKEKGDIPEGYSVSREKKERFSLILESASTNQTSMYLCASSLSGQGSEQFFGPGTRLTVL.

A single count supports this clonotype. An end of the junction does not agree with germline; a read error may underlie this. This rearrangement joins TRBV10-3 to TRBJ1-2; no definite D call. Germline lookup yields CDR1 ENHRY and CDR2 SYGVKD. This CDR3 has 14 residues. The CDR3 spells CTISEGWTSDGYTF. The CDR3 nucleotides read TGTACCATCAGTGAGGGATGGACCTCCGATGGCTACACCTTC.

As regards this clonotype: At one of its ends the junction is not consistent with the germline gene, which may arise from a read error. The chain links TRBV5-1 to TRBJ2-1, with 9 positions matching TRBD2. From germline, CDR1 is SGHRS and CDR2 YFSETQ. This CDR3 comprises 16 residues. The CDR3 spells CASSATGTSWNNVQFF. DNA for the CDR3: TGCGCCAGCAGCGCCACCGGGACTAGCTGGAACAATGTGCAGTTCTTC.

This chain joins TRBV10-2 and TRBJ1-4; D not certain. CDR1 is WSHSY and CDR2 is SAAADI in the germline V gene. There are 13 residues in the CDR3. V lost 4 bases to trimming and J lost 8 bases, with 11 bases between them. This CDR3 reads CASSGKGQEKLFF. The DNA for the CDR3 is TGCGCCAGCAGTGGGAAAGGTCAGGAAAAACTGTTTTTT.

As for this clonotype: One junction end does not reproduce the germline sequence, and a read error may be involved. The rearrangement joins TRBV20-1 to TRBJ1-2; TRBD1 aligns across 9 bases. The CDR3 has 18 amino acids. Looked up from germline, CDR1 is DFQATT and CDR2 is SNEGSKA (reference sequence). The CDR3 sequence is CSARAPEQGAGPNYDYTF. The CDR3 region has the DNA TGCAGTGCTAGAGCCCCGGAACAGGGGGCAGGGCCTAACTATGACTACACCTTC.

The V call is TRBV29-1, the J call TRBJ2-3; no firm D call. With 8 bases removed from V and 2 bases from J, the gap between germline ends came to 17 bases. The CDR3 length is 14 residues. CDR1 is SQVTM and CDR2 is ANQGSEA in the germline V gene. DNA for the CDR3: TGCAGCACCAACCCAAAGGCAGACACAGATACGCAGTATTTT. Protein product: CSTNPKADTDTQYF.

This clonotype was found many times. A much larger clone lies a single base off, so this may be a read error. V gene TRBV11-3 combines with J gene TRBJ2-1; 8 bases fit TRBD2. This CDR3 comprises 16 residues. From germline, CDR1 is SGHNT and CDR2 YENEEA. The CDR3 DNA sequence: TGTGCCAGCAGCTCATACTCGGGAGCGGGGGACAATGAGCGGTTCTTC. It is translated as CASSSYSGAGDNERFF. Looking up the rest from reference TRBV11-3 and TRBJ2-1 gives the full variable domain: EAGVVQSPRYKIIEKKQPVAFWCNPISGHNTLYWYLQNLGQGPELLIRYENEEAVDDSQLPKDRFSAERLKGVDSTLKIQPAELGDSAVYLCASSSYSGAGDNERFFGPGTRLTVL.

This clonotype has ten or more counts. The genes are TRBV7-9 and TRBJ2-7, with TRBD1 matching over 7 bases. The CDR3 runs to 13 residues. CDR1 and CDR2 (germline): SEHNR, FQNEAQ (reference sequence). V shed 4 bases and J 5 bases; nucleotides not matched to a gene: 5. CDR3 sequence reads: CASSSRTGHEQYF. CDR3 in DNA: TGTGCCAGCAGCTCGAGGACAGGCCACGAGCAGTACTTC.

The rearrangement links TRBV11-2 to TRBJ2-2; 10 bases are shared with TRBD2. With V trimmed by 8 bases and J by 0 bases, 12 bases remained unmatched. CDR1 SGHAT and CDR2 FQNNGV come from the germline V gene. This CDR3 is 18 amino acids long. CDR3 coding DNA: TGTGCCAGCGGCTCAGGTCTAGCGGGAGCGACGAACACCGGGGAGCTGTTTTTT. As protein: CASGSGLAGATNTGELFF.

On this clonotype itself: At one end the junction does not follow the germline gene, possibly because of a read error. V is TRBV7-8 and J is TRBJ2-1; TRBD2 might be the D (5 bases). There are 14 residues in the CDR3. CDR1 is SGHVS and CDR2 is FQNEAQ in the germline V gene. The CDR3 spells CTSSLMNGGNEQFF. The CDR3 nucleotides read TGTACCAGCAGCTTAATGAATGGCGGGAATGAGCAGTTCTTC. The full variable domain, in which reference TRBV7-8 and TRBJ2-1 provide the parts outside the CDR3, is GAGVSQSPRYKVAKRGQDVALRCDPISGHVSLFWYQQALGQGPEFLTYFQNEAQLDKSGLPSDRFFAERPEGSVSTLKIQRTQQEDSAVYLCTSSLMNGGNEQFFGPGTRLTVL.

This clonotype has just one count. Its ends do not fully match the called genes, so a read error is possible. The chain has TRBV20-1 and TRBJ1-5; 8 nucleotides align to TRBD1. Germline assignment: CDR1 DFQATT and CDR2 SNEGSKA (reference sequence). The CDR3 runs to 14 residues. CDR3 amino acids: CSARTGMSNQSQHF. The CDR3 DNA follows: TGCAGTGCGAGGACAGGGATGAGCAATCAGTCCCAGCATTTT.

About this clonotype: An end of the junction does not agree with germline; a read error may underlie this. The chain couples TRBV5-1 to TRBJ2-6, with TRBD1 identical over 9 bases. The CDR3 is 16 amino acids. Germline lookup yields CDR1 SGHRS and CDR2 YFSETQ. The CDR3 DNA reads TGCACCAGCAGCTTGGCCCCGGACAGGGGCGCCAACGTCCTGACTTTC. As protein: CTSSLAPDRGANVLTF.

The table lists this clonotype with a few counts. A much larger clone lies one base from this, so it may be a read error. The rearrangement uses TRBV4-1 and TRBJ1-6; the D is unclear. CDR1 and CDR2 from the germline V gene are MGHRA and YSYEKL. The CDR3 is 13 amino acids. In DNA, the CDR3 is TGCGCCAACAGCCCCCACGAGTTGGAAACCCTCCACTTT. It yields the protein CANSPHELETLHF.

A note on this clonotype: At one end, the junction sequence differs from germline, possibly due to a read error. The rearrangement links TRBV29-1 to TRBJ2-1; 7 nucleotides agree with TRBD1. The germline V gene encodes CDR1 SQVTM and CDR2 ANQGSEA. The CDR3 consists of 14 residues. The CDR3 region has the DNA TGCAGCGCTTTGGGAACAGGGGCCTACGATGAGCAGTTCTTC. Its protein product is CSALGTGAYDEQFF.

This clonotype has just a few counts. The rearrangement joins TRBV7-9 to TRBJ2-1; tentative D call: TRBD2 (5 bases). CDR1 is SEHNR and CDR2 is FQNEAQ in the germline V gene (reference sequence). V was cut by 4 bases and J by 7 bases, with 14 bases left in between. This CDR3 region has 14 residues. The CDR3 bases are TGTGCCAGCAGCTCAGAGCGGTGGGAAAATGAGCAGTTCTTC. It codes for CASSSERWENEQFF.

The gene calls are TRBV11-2 and TRBJ2-1; tentatively, D is TRBD1 (6 bases). The CDR3 loop spans 15 amino acids. The germline V gene encodes CDR1 SGHAT and CDR2 FQNNGV. The V and J ends lost 5 bases and 4 bases respectively, with 15 bases between them. For the CDR3, the DNA is TGTGCCAGCAGCATACAGGGACAACCATACAATGAGCAGTTCTTC. It yields the protein CASSIQGQPYNEQFF.

This clonotype showed up many times. The chain uses TRBV29-1 and TRBJ2-3; no firm D call. This CDR3 spans 12 amino acids. CDR1 is SQVTM, CDR2 ANQGSEA, per germline. V lost 7 bases, J lost 0 bases, and 8 bases lay in between. CDR3 protein: CSGGSSTDTQYF. CDR3 sequence (DNA): TGCAGCGGAGGTTCTAGCACAGATACGCAGTATTTT.

With regard to this clonotype: This may stem from a read error, because a much larger clone lies one nucleotide away. The genes are TRBV29-1 and TRBJ2-7; 8 bases map to TRBD1. The V and J ends lost 6 bases and 2 bases, in that order; junction bases with no gene match: 3. The CDR3 extends over 12 amino acids. Germline V gene data show CDR1 as SQVTM and CDR2 as ANQGSEA. CDR3 sequence reads: CSVRQGPYEQYF. Written as DNA, the CDR3 is TGCAGCGTGCGACAGGGGCCCTACGAGCAGTACTTC.

This clonotype was recorded many times. J is TRBJ1-5 and V is TRBV4-2; D is uncertain. With 0 bases removed from V and 7 bases from J, the gap between germline ends came to 7 bases. The CDR3 is made up of 13 amino acids. From germline, CDR1 is LGHNA and CDR2 YNFKEQ. CDR3 in amino acids: CASSQDGGQPQHF. DNA for the CDR3: TGTGCCAGCAGCCAAGACGGTGGGCAGCCCCAGCATTTT.

Comment on this clonotype: The junction departs from the called germline gene at one end, perhaps through a read error. The V gene is TRBV20-1, the J gene TRBJ2-7, with 9 bases fitting TRBD2. The CDR3 length is 14 residues. Germline CDR1 is DFQATT and CDR2 is SNEGSKA (reference sequence). The CDR3 protein is CTALSSGSSYEQYF. For the CDR3, the DNA is TGCACTGCTCTTAGTAGCGGGAGCTCCTACGAGCAGTATTTC.

Turning to this clonotype: The CDR3 ends on some other residue instead of the conserved phenylalanine or tryptophan, so this is likely a read error. The chain carries TRBV6-5 and TRBJ2-5, with D tentatively TRBD1 or TRBD2 (7 bases each). V lost 10 bases and J lost 5, with 20 bases in between. The CDR3 loop spans 14 amino acids. Germline V gives CDR1 MNHEY, CDR2 SVGAGI. The CDR3 loop reads CANRGTWGGETQYL. In DNA form, the CDR3 reads TGTGCCAACAGGGGCACTTGGGGGGGGGAGACCCAGTACTTA.